The 21 T cell receptor beta chains below were found in one sample sequenced in a study of cytomegalovirus exposure and HLA in healthy donors. A multiplex PCR was run with 60 Vbeta primers and 13 Jbeta primers. This table comes from immunoSEQ multiplex PCR, and its TCRdb copy is limited to in-frame clones, with some not included. The sample gives some 200,000 clones, 84% of which show up once; roughly 2.6% is in the top ten. The sequenced material came from PBMCs. These receptors were obtained from a woman between 45 and 60 years old in good health and CMV-seropositive.

DNA of the CDR3: TGCGCCAGCAGCTGGGACAGGGGGAACAGAGAGACCCAGTACTTC. Amino acid sequence: CASSWDRGNRETQYF. The chain is built from TRBV5-1 and TRBJ2-5, with 11 bases fitting TRBD1. This CDR3 has 15 amino acids. V was pared by 3 bases and J by 4 bases, with 5 bases of the junction left unmatched. CDR1 SGHRS and CDR2 YFSETQ come from the germline V gene. The entire variable domain, with the rest obtained from reference TRBV5-1 and TRBJ2-5, is as follows: KAGVTQTPRYLIKTRGQQVTLSCSPISGHRSVSWYQQTPGQGLQFLFEYFSETQRNKGNFPGRFSGRQFSNSRSEMNVSTLELGDSALYLCASSWDRGNRETQYFGPGTRLLVL.

Concerning this clone: One end of the junction fails to match germline, which may point to a read error. CDR3: CSSSLGGGGDTQYF. CDR3 nucleotides: TGTTCCAGCAGCTTAGGGGGCGGTGGAGATACGCAGTATTTT. The chain has TRBV7-9 and TRBJ2-3, with TRBD1 matching 7 bases. The length of the CDR3 is 14 residues. CDR1 is SEHNR, CDR2 FQNEAQ, per germline (reference sequence).

Turning to this clone: One base separates it from a far larger clone, so it is likely a read error. V is TRBV5-1 and J is TRBJ2-2; 10 nucleotides align to TRBD1. Germline V gene lookup returns CDR1 SGHRS and CDR2 YFSETQ. This CDR3 is 15 amino acids long. The CDR3 region has the DNA TGTGCCAGCAGCCCCGGGACAGGGGTCACCGGGGAGCTGTTTTTT. This translates into CASSPGTGVTGELFF.

This clone was counted a single time. The genes are TRBV7-9 and TRBJ2-1; 9 bases agree with TRBD2. Germline V lookup: CDR1 SEHNR, CDR2 FQNEAQ (reference sequence). The V gene end was trimmed by 1 base and the J gene end by 10 bases; junction bases not matched to a gene: 20. There are 19 residues in the CDR3. The CDR3 nucleotides read TGTGCCAGCAGCTTAGATTACGGGAGCGGGGGGCGGATGAGCCGCGAGCAGTTCTTC. It is translated as CASSLDYGSGGRMSREQFF. The whole variable domain, filled in from reference TRBV7-9 and TRBJ2-1, reads DTGVSQNPRHKITKRGQNVTFRCDPISEHNRLYWYRQTLGQGPEFLTYFQNEAQLEKSRLLSDRFSAERPKGSFSTLEIQRTEQGDSAMYLCASSLDYGSGGRMSREQFFGPGTRLTVL.

The chain combines TRBV6-1 with TRBJ2-1; a weak D match, TRBD2 (6 bases). V was clipped by 5 bases and J by 7 bases, with 18 bases between them. This CDR3 has 15 amino acids. The germline CDR1 and CDR2 sequences are MNHNS and SASEGT. CDR3 in DNA: TGTGCCAGCAGTACCCACATGGGGGGACGGAATGAGCAGTTCTTC. Protein: CASSTHMGGRNEQFF.

The chain employs TRBV4-2 and TRBJ2-1; 12 bases fit TRBD2. Trimming removed 1 base from V and 4 bases from J; junction bases left unmatched: 2. Germline V gene sequence: CDR1 LGHNA, CDR2 YNFKEQ. The CDR3 runs to 16 residues. CDR3: CASSQGTSGNYNEQFF. CDR3 sequence (DNA): TGTGCCAGCAGCCAAGGGACTAGCGGGAATTACAATGAGCAGTTCTTC.

This chain links TRBV7-2 with TRBJ2-3, with D maybe TRBD2 (6 bases). This CDR3 region has 16 residues. Germline V gives CDR1 SGHTA, CDR2 FQGNSA. The V gene lost 3 bases and the J gene lost 2 bases, with 15 bases spanning the gap. CDR3 sequence reads: CASSLGVRGSTDTQYF. In DNA, the CDR3 is TGTGCCAGCAGCTTGGGTGTGCGGGGCTCCACAGATACGCAGTATTTT.

V is TRBV19 and J is TRBJ1-5; a possible D gene is TRBD1 (5 bases). Trimming stripped 6 bases from V and 0 bases from J, with 15 bases between. The CDR3 is 16 residues long. Germline CDR1 is LNHDA and CDR2 is SQIVND (reference sequence). CDR3 residues: CASRETGTFSNQPQHF. Written as DNA, the CDR3 is TGTGCCAGTAGGGAAACAGGTACTTTTAGCAATCAGCCCCAGCATTTT.

V is TRBV15 and J is TRBJ2-3; 8 bases line up with TRBD2. Germline V lookup: CDR1 LNHNV, CDR2 YYDKDF (reference sequence). V gave up 3 bases and J gave up 4 bases; unmatched junction bases: 15. The CDR3 has 18 residues. CDR3 nucleotide sequence: TGTGCCACCAGCAGTGTATCTCCTAAACGGGGGGGCGCAGATACGCAGTATTTT. Translated, it gives CATSSVSPKRGGADTQYF.

This clone came up once. This chain connects TRBV7-9 to TRBJ2-5; weak D call: TRBD1 (7 bases). The V gene lost 5 bases and the J gene lost 2 bases, with 15 bases spanning the gap. CDR3 size: 15 residues. Per germline, CDR1 SEHNR and CDR2 FQNEAQ (reference sequence). CDR3 DNA sequence: TGTGCCAGCAGCCTTAGACAGGGAGGACAAGAGACCCAGTACTTC. Protein sequence: CASSLRQGGQETQYF.

The genes are TRBV7-8 and TRBJ2-5; TRBD2 agrees at 9 bases. Germline loops: CDR1 SGHVS, CDR2 FQNEAQ. CDR3 length: 18 residues. The V segment lost 7 bases and the J segment 1 base; nucleotides outside the gene matches: 16. CDR3 DNA sequence: TGTGCCAGCACCCCCGAGGGGCGGAGCGGGGGGCTCCAAGAGACCCAGTACTTC. This sequence encodes CASTPEGRSGGLQETQYF. Drawing the rest from reference TRBV7-8 and TRBJ2-5, the complete variable domain is GAGVSQSPRYKVAKRGQDVALRCDPISGHVSLFWYQQALGQGPEFLTYFQNEAQLDKSGLPSDRFFAERPEGSVSTLKIQRTQQEDSAVYLCASTPEGRSGGLQETQYFGPGTRLLVL.

The chain joins TRBV9 to TRBJ2-1, with D possibly TRBD2 on 6 matching bases. Trimming removed 1 base at V and 11 bases at J, with 16 bases between. Per the germline V gene, CDR1 is SGDLS and CDR2 is YYNGEE. The CDR3 runs 14 residues. This CDR3 reads CASSVFGSGAKQFF. CDR3 coding DNA: TGTGCCAGCAGCGTATTTGGTTCGGGAGCGAAGCAGTTCTTC.

This sequence joins TRBV7-9 and TRBJ1-2; 11 bases fit TRBD1. Germline CDR1 is SEHNR and CDR2 is FQNEAQ (reference sequence). The CDR3 contains 19 residues. Trimming took 5 bases from V and 2 from J; bases not matched to a gene: 16. The CDR3 nucleotides are TGTGCCAGCAGCACCTCCCTAAGGACAGGGGGCGCGGGGAACTATGGCTACACCTTC. This codes for CASSTSLRTGGAGNYGYTF.

The CDR3 region has the DNA TGTGCCAGCAGCTTGGGACTTCACAATGAGCAGTTCTTC. The encoded protein is CASSLGLHNEQFF. This chain connects TRBV11-3 to TRBJ2-1; D possibly corresponds to TRBD2 (6 bases). The CDR3 runs 13 residues. The V end was cut by 3 bases, the J end by 5 bases, with 8 bases between. CDR1 and CDR2 (germline): SGHNT, YENEEA.

The V and J genes are TRBV7-9 and TRBJ2-5, with 12 nucleotides matching TRBD2. The J call may not be correct, given that the DNA end is closer to TRBJ2-7. CDR1 and CDR2 from the germline V gene are SEHNR and FQNEAQ (reference sequence). This CDR3 has 16 amino acids. CDR3 coding DNA: TGTGCCAGCAGCATATGGACTAGCGGGGCCTTCTACGAGCAGTACTTC. Translated: CASSIWTSGAFYEQYF.

As regards this clone: Compared with germline, one end of the junction differs, possibly owing to a read error. The chain couples TRBV7-9 to TRBJ1-1, with 8 nucleotides matching TRBD1. This CDR3 has 12 amino acids. Germline lookup yields CDR1 SEHNR and CDR2 FQNEAQ (reference sequence). CDR3 sequence: CSSSLDQGAAFF. In DNA form, the CDR3 reads TGTTCCAGCAGCTTAGATCAGGGGGCGGCTTTCTTT.

The chain uses TRBV6-5 and TRBJ2-3, with 9 positions matching TRBD1. Germline V gene sequence: CDR1 MNHEY, CDR2 SVGAGI. CDR3 size: 15 residues. With 6 bases clipped from V and 6 bases from J, the junction kept 10 bases outside the gene matches. CDR3 protein: CASSPSGTGWDTQYF. The DNA of the CDR3 is TGTGCCAGCAGCCCTAGTGGGACAGGGTGGGATACGCAGTATTTT.

The V call is TRBV30, the J call TRBJ1-1, with 8 bases aligning to TRBD1. The CDR3 runs 13 residues. Germline V gene lookup returns CDR1 GTSNPN and CDR2 SVGIG (reference sequence). Unmatched junction bases numbered 1, after V lost 0 bases and J lost 4 bases. CDR3 nucleotide sequence: TGTGCCTGGAGTGTCCAGGGGGCCACTGAAGCTTTCTTT. Translating gives CAWSVQGATEAFF.

About this clone itself: This specimen includes other DNA sequences encoding the same CDR3. J is TRBJ1-1 and V is TRBV5-1; 10 bases align to TRBD1. In germline, CDR1 is SGHRS, CDR2 YFSETQ. The CDR3 covers 15 residues. V dropped 3 bases and J dropped 1; count of bases not matched to a gene: 3. The CDR3 DNA follows: TGCGCCAGCAGCTCAAGGACAGGGGGGAACACTGAAGCTTTCTTT. It is translated as CASSSRTGGNTEAFF.

This clone has only a few counts. The rearrangement uses TRBV6-6 and TRBJ1-6; perhaps TRBD1 as D (5 bases). Germline lookup yields CDR1 MNHNY and CDR2 SVGAGI (reference sequence). This CDR3 comprises 16 residues. V lost 1 base and J 5 bases, leaving 12 bases between the germline ends. CDR3 sequence reads: CASSYFRVDNNSPLHF. CDR3 nucleotides: TGTGCCAGCAGTTACTTCAGGGTGGATAATAATTCACCCCTCCACTTT.

The V call is TRBV6-4, the J call TRBJ1-5; D is possibly TRBD1 (5 bases). V lost 11 bases and J lost 3, with 14 bases in between. The CDR3 has 13 amino acids. Germline V gene data show CDR1 as MRHNA and CDR2 as SNTAGT. CDR3: CASETDINQPQHF. Here the CDR3 DNA reads TGTGCCTCCGAGACGGACATCAATCAGCCCCAGCATTTT.